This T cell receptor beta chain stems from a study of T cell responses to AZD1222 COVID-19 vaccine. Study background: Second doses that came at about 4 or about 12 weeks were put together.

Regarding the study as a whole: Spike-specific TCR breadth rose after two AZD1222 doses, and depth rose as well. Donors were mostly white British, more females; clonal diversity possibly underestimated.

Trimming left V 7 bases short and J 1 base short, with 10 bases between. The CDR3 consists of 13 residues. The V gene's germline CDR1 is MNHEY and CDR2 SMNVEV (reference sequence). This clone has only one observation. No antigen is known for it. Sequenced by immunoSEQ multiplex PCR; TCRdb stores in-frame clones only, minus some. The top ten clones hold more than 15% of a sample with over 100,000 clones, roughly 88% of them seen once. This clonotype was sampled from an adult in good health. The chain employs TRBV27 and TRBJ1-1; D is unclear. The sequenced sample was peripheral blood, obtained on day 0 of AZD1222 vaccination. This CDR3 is CASTRAKNTEAFF. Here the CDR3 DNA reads TGTGCCAGCACCCGGGCCAAGAACACTGAAGCTTTCTTT.